This entry is about one T cell receptor beta chain. Its antigen is unknown. Per-nucleotide qualities are absent, and no much larger clonotype sits a single base away. Library prep was done by 5' RACE. Instrument used: Illumina HiSeq 2500. A second roughly 7 to 11 cycle PCR used a sample-barcoded 5' primer and a J-beta primer mix. Each TCR beta cDNA molecule received a unique molecular identifier from a template-switch 5' adaptor carrying 12 random nucleotides. At least 2.5 million CDR3-containing paired-end reads were obtained from each sample. The Mint cDNA synthesis kit, primed by a TRBC-specific oligonucleotide, was used to synthesize first-strand cDNA from all RNA. After uracil-DNA glycosylase treatment, a first 18-cycle PCR used universal primers M1SS and BC2_uni_R on all cDNA. Processing in the source paper ran as follows. For normalization, 1 million high-quality reads were randomly selected from each sample, with every read carrying a distinct molecular identifier. Instead of being binned into consensus sequences, reads that shared molecular identifiers were thrown out. CDR3 identification, clonotype clustering and error correction used MiTCR with a Q25 quality threshold and the strictest error-elimination algorithm. Lower-bound total TCR beta diversity was estimated with a nonparametric unseen species model using Euler transformation. TCRdb's own reprocessing of the public reads used fastp at Q25 and MiXCR and kept productive beta chains. Each record represents a unique CDR3 protein, reported with the most common genes and DNA among its rows. TCRdb, rather than the study authors, made the V and J calls. The sample includes 1.5 million to 2 million distinct CDR3 sequences, with about 35% observed a single time. Of the sample, roughly 12% is held by the ten largest clones.

These data are taken from a study of blood T cells in healthy people across ages (dated by TCRdb to between 2014 and 2017). Some background on the complete study: Template switching captured roughly one uniquely barcoded TCR beta cDNA molecule per two T cells in model experiments. The donors were divided into four age groups: young (average 16 years), middle-aged (approximately 42), aged (roughly 60) and long-lived (roughly 82). To avoid experimental bias, donors of different ages were randomly spread across the sequencing lanes. Two additional independent replicas of 1 million unique cDNA reads from the same blood draw were analyzed for two donors (one aged 18 to 29 and one aged 80 or older). Age-related changes in TCR beta repertoire diversity were measured in the study by deep sequencing normalized with unique cDNA molecular identifiers.

The donors were around 39 Caucasian individuals from Russia, aged roughly 6 to 95 years, who were systemically healthy. Each donor gave ten milliliters of peripheral blood, drawn into EDTA-treated Vacutainer tubes. Ficoll-Paque density-gradient centrifugation was used to isolate PBMCs, with at least 6.5 million obtained per sample. Total RNA, at least 6 micrograms per sample, was extracted from PBMCs with Trizol reagent. For every donor, flow cytometry on a PBMC aliquot measured the percentage of naive CD45RAhigh/CD27high T cells. What the research found in general, with its limitations: The percentage of naive T cells measured by flow cytometry correlated strongly with observed TCR beta diversity. Conclusive comparison of naive and antigen-experienced compartments was prevented by the profiling of bulk unsorted PBMCs. Total diversity estimates from one million sequenced T cells were considered lower bounds and underestimates. The CMV infection status of donors was not known, potentially confounding age-related changes in expanded clonotypes. Compared with the aged group, the long-lived group had more naive CD4+ T cells, fewer expanded clones and increased TCR diversity, suggesting age selection. As age increased, observed TCR beta diversity per million T cells dropped in a roughly linear way, and a significant reduction was already evident by age roughly 36.

Spanning cysteine to phenylalanine, the CDR3 consists of 15 amino acids. Only the CDR3 portion is preserved as DNA: 45 bases, with reading frame beginning at the first base. As encoded in the germline V gene (reference sequence), CDR1 is MNHEY while CDR2 is SMNVEV. V was cut back by 3 bases and J by 0 bases, leaving a gap of 11 bases between them. The chain is made from TRBV27 and TRBJ1-2; no D gene call is confident. Sequenced material: blood. The receptor's source is a woman in her twenties or thirties in good health. The bases read TGTGCCAGCAGTTTTACCGGGCTGGCTAACTATGGCTACACCTTC. Its protein product is CASSFTGLANYGYTF.